This T cell receptor beta chain was captured by sequencing in a study of cytomegalovirus exposure and HLA in healthy donors. This clone turned up a few times. Primers: 60 Vbeta forward and 13 Jbeta reverse. The protocol was immunoSEQ multiplex PCR, while the TCRdb copy is restricted to in-frame clones and leaves out a portion. The sample lists around 67,000 clones; 55% to 80% were seen once. The source material was PBMCs. This receptor was obtained from a woman under 40 in good health and CMV-seronegative.

CDR3 protein: CASSGGGGVGANGYTF. The CDR3 coding sequence is TGTGCCAGCAGCGGAGGGGGAGGGGTAGGGGCCAATGGCTACACCTTC. This rearrangement joins TRBV9 to TRBJ1-2; D possibly corresponds to TRBD1 (6 bases). Trimming stripped 3 bases from V and 6 bases from J, with 21 bases between. CDR3 length equals 16 residues. Germline V gene data show CDR1 as SGDLS and CDR2 as YYNGEE.